The 4 T cell receptor beta chains below come from one sample, sequenced in a study of blood T cell repertoires in COVID-19 (dated by TCRdb to 2018 to 2020). Library prep was done by the immunoSEQ multiplex PCR assay. TCRdb obtained this table from immuneACCESS and retained in-frame rearrangements with V and J assigned. These tables miss some clones; where compared with another copy, unresolved V genes account for less than half of the shortfall, and the remainder is unexplained. Within this sample are roughly 120,000 clones, with about nine tenths of them counted one time only. The biggest ten clones account for approximately 3.5% of the sample. Sequencing was performed on peripheral blood. The source is a man aged 50 to 60 with active COVID-19.

The CDR3 nucleotides read TGCAGCGTTGAAGATCCCTGGGCCTCTAATGAAAAACTGTTTTTT. Amino acids: CSVEDPWASNEKLFF. The chain uses TRBV29-1 and TRBJ1-4; D remains unclear. Per germline, CDR1 SQVTM and CDR2 ANQGSEA. CDR3 length: 15 residues. V gave up 0 bases and J gave up 3 bases, with 11 bases separating them.

The DNA for the CDR3 is TGTGCCACCAGTGACCCGACTAGCCCCGAAGAGACCCAGTACTTC. This gives the protein CATSDPTSPEETQYF. The chain links TRBV24-1 to TRBJ2-5, with TRBD2 matching 7 bases. Germline loops: CDR1 KGHDR, CDR2 SFDVKD. Trimming at V came to 4 bases and at J to 3 bases, leaving 7 bases not matched to a gene. The CDR3 covers 15 residues.

This clone has a single count. This chain joins TRBV19 and TRBJ1-1; 7 bases agree with TRBD1. V lost 1 base and J lost 2; bases outside the gene matches: 4. The CDR3 is 15 amino acids. Per germline, CDR1 LNHDA and CDR2 SQIVND (reference sequence). The CDR3 here is CASSIGAGGNTEAFF. The DNA for the CDR3 is TGTGCCAGTAGTATAGGGGCAGGGGGAAACACTGAAGCTTTCTTT.

This clone was recorded once. The DNA for the CDR3 is TGCAGCGTTATGACAGGGGGCGCTGGGAACACTGAAGCTTTCTTT. As protein: CSVMTGGAGNTEAFF. The rearrangement joins TRBV29-1 to TRBJ1-1; TRBD1 matches 10 bases. Germline-derived CDR1 and CDR2 are SQVTM and ANQGSEA. J was trimmed by 1 base and V by 5 bases; bases with no gene match: 7. This CDR3 is 15 amino acids long. Full variable domain (remainder filled in from reference TRBV29-1 and TRBJ1-1): SAVISQKPSRDICQRGTSLTIQCQVDSQVTMMFWYRQQPGQSLTLIATANQGSEATYESGFVIDKFPISRPNLTFSTLTVSNMSPEDSSIYLCSVMTGGAGNTEAFFGQGTRLTVV.